This note documents a single TCR beta chain sequence. Its antigen is unknown. The run of the v3.0 immunoSEQ assay was at survey level. Sequenced by immunoSEQ multiplex PCR; TCRdb stores in-frame clones only, minus some. The profile shows some 27,000 clones, 93% of them singletons. This record belongs to a study of long-term antiretroviral therapy in people with HIV. Points from the study as a whole: Dominant in the repertoire at all time points were clones expanded before ART.

The CDR3 covers 13 residues. Germline V gene sequence: CDR1 GTSNPN, CDR2 SVGIG (reference sequence). Trimming cost V 0 bases and J 5 bases, with 8 bases left between them. Sequencing was performed on unsorted PBMCs, taken around 6.3 years after starting antiretroviral therapy. The receptor was isolated from a middle-aged woman with HIV. The gene calls are TRBV30 and TRBJ2-4; no clear D. The CDR3 DNA sequence: TGTGCCTGGAGTGTACGGCAAGAAAACATTCAGTACTTC. This translates into CAWSVRQENIQYF.